This TCR beta chain was sequenced for a study of T-cell reconstitution after alpha-beta-depleted transplantation in children. Findings and caveats of the study: One year after transplant, T-cell counts and diversity came mostly from newly produced T cells. By about two months after transplant, alpha-beta T cells reportedly arose from several hundred graft clones that had expanded. Some patients' high day-60 TCRbeta diversity was traced to surviving recipient T cells and thymic progenitors.

The library targeted TCRbeta and was prepared with unique molecular identifiers. TCRdb analysed the PCR reads with MiXCR anew, one entry per CDR3 protein. Found here are around 300,000 distinct CDR3 sequences, over 9% of them singletons; the top ten hold approximately 7%. A note on this clonotype: The antigen remains undetermined.

The germline V and J ends were trimmed by 2 bases and 1 base, with 14 bases remaining between them. The CDR3 extends over 17 amino acids. CDR1 and CDR2 (germline): SGHAT, FQNNGV. The specimen was PBMCs, collected before TCRalphabeta/CD19-depleted stem cell transplant. The TCR originated in a boy in the first two years of life with acute myeloid leukemia, due to receive a stem cell transplant. This chain joins TRBV11-2 and TRBJ2-2; no definite D call. CDR3 in DNA: TGTGCCAGCAGCTTACCCTACCCCTGGGGGAACACCGGGGAGCTGTTTTTT. Translated, it gives CASSLPYPWGNTGELFF.